A single sample gave rise to the 32 T cell receptor beta chains below, sequenced in a study of blood T cell repertoires in COVID-19. Sequenced by immunoSEQ multiplex PCR; TCRdb stores in-frame clones only, minus some. The table lists 75,000 to 100,000 clones, approximately 90% of them singletons. The sample comprised peripheral blood. The receptors derive from a human donor in a cohort sampled during active COVID-19.

This chain connects TRBV5-1 to TRBJ1-4, with 9 bases that match TRBD1. The CDR3 has 15 amino acids. Germline lookup yields CDR1 SGHRS and CDR2 YFSETQ. The junction had 8 bases not matched to a gene; V was cut back by 3 bases and J by 8 bases. DNA of the CDR3: TGCGCCAGCAGCTCGTCCGGGACAGGGACCGAAAAACTGTTTTTT. This encodes CASSSSGTGTEKLFF. The whole variable domain, remainder taken from reference TRBV5-1 and TRBJ1-4, is KAGVTQTPRYLIKTRGQQVTLSCSPISGHRSVSWYQQTPGQGLQFLFEYFSETQRNKGNFPGRFSGRQFSNSRSEMNVSTLELGDSALYLCASSSSGTGTEKLFFGSGTQLSVL.

The chain links TRBV30 to TRBJ1-5; D is unresolved. The length of the CDR3 is 14 residues. V lost 1 base, J lost 8 bases, and 15 bases lay in between. In germline, CDR1 is GTSNPN, CDR2 SVGIG (reference sequence). CDR3 sequence (DNA): TGTGCCTGGAGTGACCCGCCGCTCGCAGAGCCCCAGCATTTT. It codes for CAWSDPPLAEPQHF. The whole variable domain, filled in from reference TRBV30 and TRBJ1-5, reads SQTIHQWPATLVQPVGSPLSLECTVEGTSNPNLYWYRQAAGRGLQLLFYSVGIGQISSEVPQNLSASRPQDRQFILSSKKLLLSDSGFYLCAWSDPPLAEPQHFGDGTRLSIL.

The V and J genes are TRBV18 and TRBJ2-7, with 8 bases that match TRBD1. The ends lost 1 base at V and 3 bases at J; junction bases unmatched: 20. CDR3 size: 20 residues. In germline, CDR1 is KGHSH, CDR2 LQKENI. For the CDR3, the DNA is TGTGCCAGCTCACCACTTCTGGGGTTAGGTCAGGGGGCCCTTCTCTACGAGCAGTACTTC. It codes for CASSPLLGLGQGALLYEQYF. Together with reference TRBV18 and TRBJ2-7, the CDR3 gives the full variable domain: NAGVMQNPRHLVRRRGQEARLRCSPMKGHSHVYWYRQLPEEGLKFMVYLQKENIIDESGMPKERFSAEFPKEGPSILRIQQVVRGDSAAYFCASSPLLGLGQGALLYEQYFGPGTRLTVT.

In the case of this clone: The same CDR3 is also encoded by other DNA sequences in this sample. The chain has TRBV7-8 and TRBJ2-5, with D perhaps matching TRBD2 (6 bases). Looked up from germline, CDR1 is SGHVS and CDR2 is FQNEAQ. The CDR3 runs 14 residues. Trimming shortened V by 4 bases and J by 0 bases, and 9 bases separated the two germline ends. In nucleotides, the CDR3 is TGTGCCAGCAGCTATGGAGGGTACCAAGAGACCCAGTACTTC. This codes for CASSYGGYQETQYF.

The chain couples TRBV6-5 to TRBJ1-5; D might be TRBD1 (6 bases). With 5 bases removed from V and 2 bases from J, the gap between germline ends came to 7 bases. CDR1 is MNHEY and CDR2 is SVGAGI in the germline V gene. The CDR3 has 13 residues. CDR3 loop: CASSRQGNQPQHF. CDR3 bases: TGTGCCAGCAGTAGACAGGGCAATCAGCCCCAGCATTTT.

This clone was picked up one time. The chain combines TRBV30 with TRBJ1-1; 7 bases align to TRBD1. J was trimmed by 4 bases and V by 2 bases; bases with no gene match: 10. The CDR3 has 15 amino acids. Germline CDR1 is GTSNPN and CDR2 is SVGIG (reference sequence). The CDR3 loop reads CAWSSVPRGFTEAFF. The CDR3 DNA reads TGTGCCTGGAGTTCGGTCCCCAGGGGGTTCACTGAAGCTTTCTTT.

This chain uses TRBV13 with TRBJ2-1; 7 bases line up with TRBD2. The germline CDR1 and CDR2 sequences are PRHDT and FYEKMQ (reference sequence). The CDR3 spans 16 residues. V trimming: 0 bases; J trimming: 4 bases; junction bases outside the gene matches: 6. This CDR3 reads CASSLGSSGEYNEQFF. Written as DNA, the CDR3 is TGTGCCAGCAGCTTAGGTTCTAGCGGAGAATACAATGAGCAGTTCTTC.

This clone has just one count. The genes are TRBV5-4 and TRBJ1-2; 7 positions agree with TRBD1. The CDR3 runs to 15 residues. CDR1 is SGHNT and CDR2 is YYREEE in the germline V gene (reference sequence). V shed 5 bases, J shed 4 bases, and the junction held 11 bases outside the gene matches. The CDR3 DNA follows: TGTGCCAGCAGAATGACAGGGACGTCGGTCTATGGCTACACCTTC. It specifies CASRMTGTSVYGYTF.

This chain links TRBV11-2 with TRBJ2-1; TRBD2 might be the D (6 bases). Trimming took 2 bases from V and 8 from J, leaving 22 bases between them. In germline, CDR1 is SGHAT, CDR2 FQNNGV. The CDR3 extends over 17 amino acids. CDR3 bases: TGTGCCAGCAGCTTACCCGAAAACGGAGGGCCTATTGATGAGCAGTTCTTC. Residues: CASSLPENGGPIDEQFF.

The chain has TRBV28 and TRBJ2-1, with 8 bases matching TRBD2. In germline, CDR1 is MDHEN, CDR2 SYDVKM. The CDR3 has 16 amino acids. V gave up 5 bases and J gave up 6 bases; unmatched junction bases: 12. CDR3 in DNA: TGTGCCAGCAGTGACACCGGGACTAGGGTCGTCAATGAGCAGTTCTTC. This encodes CASSDTGTRVVNEQFF.

This chain uses TRBV29-1 with TRBJ2-1; no definite D call. With 3 bases removed from V and 8 bases from J, the gap between germline ends came to 2 bases. Per germline, CDR1 SQVTM and CDR2 ANQGSEA. This CDR3 contains 9 residues. The CDR3 sequence is CSVDDEQFF. The CDR3 nucleotides are TGCAGCGTTGACGATGAGCAGTTCTTC.

The J gene is TRBJ1-1, the V gene TRBV7-8, with TRBD1 as a possible D gene (6 bases). CDR1 and CDR2 (germline): SGHVS, FQNEAQ. The germline V and J ends were trimmed by 1 base and 2 bases, with 11 bases remaining between them. There are 15 residues in the CDR3. The CDR3 nucleotides are TGTGCCAGCAGCTTAGTAATGGGGGCCAACACTGAAGCTTTCTTT. This encodes CASSLVMGANTEAFF.

This clone appeared a single time. CDR3 protein: CASSYSQGFTYEQYF. As DNA, the CDR3 is TGTGCCAGCAGTTACTCTCAGGGTTTTACCTACGAGCAGTACTTC. This chain joins TRBV6-5 and TRBJ2-7; possibly TRBD1 for D (5 bases). Per germline, CDR1 MNHEY and CDR2 SVGAGI. Trimming took off 0 bases at V and 2 bases at J, with 11 bases between the two ends. The CDR3 has 15 amino acids.

This sequence joins TRBV11-3 and TRBJ1-6, with TRBD1 as a possible D gene (5 bases). Trimming took off 4 bases at V and 8 bases at J, with 9 bases between the two ends. CDR1 and CDR2 (germline): SGHNT, YENEEA. This CDR3 is built from 13 residues. As DNA, the CDR3 is TGTGCCAGCAGCTCGGGGGGTGATTCACCCCTCCACTTT. Its protein product is CASSSGGDSPLHF.

This clone was picked up one time. This CDR3 is CASSQVLAGELFF. CDR3 nucleotides: TGCGCCAGCAGCCAAGTACTAGCCGGGGAGCTGTTTTTT. V is TRBV4-1 and J is TRBJ2-2; possibly TRBD2 for D (5 bases). The germline CDR1 and CDR2 sequences are MGHRA and YSYEKL. Trimming took off 1 base at V and 6 bases at J, with 6 bases between the two ends. The CDR3 spans 13 residues.

This chain uses TRBV2 with TRBJ1-2; D not certain. Trimming removed 10 bases from V and 2 bases from J, with 17 bases in between. The CDR3 spans 14 residues. Germline V gene lookup returns CDR1 SNHLY and CDR2 FYNNEI. CDR3 sequence: CATSPSGMNYGYTF. In DNA, the CDR3 is TGTGCCACCTCTCCGTCGGGAATGAACTATGGCTACACCTTC.

The chain uses TRBV19 and TRBJ1-5; D call uncertain. The V gene lost 4 bases and the J gene lost 2 bases, with 15 bases spanning the gap. Germline V lookup: CDR1 LNHDA, CDR2 SQIVND (reference sequence). The CDR3 runs to 16 residues. The CDR3: CASSTRRGQGNQPQHF. The CDR3 nucleotides are TGTGCCAGTAGTACTAGGCGGGGTCAAGGCAATCAGCCCCAGCATTTT.

This sequence joins TRBV27 and TRBJ2-2, with TRBD2 as a possible D gene (6 bases). V lost 2 bases and J lost 5, with 12 bases in between. Germline assignment: CDR1 MNHEY and CDR2 SMNVEV (reference sequence). This CDR3 region has 15 residues. The CDR3 DNA follows: TGTGCCAGCAGTTTAGTCGGGGGTAGGACCGGGGAGCTGTTTTTT. It translates to CASSLVGGRTGELFF.

The CDR3 spells CASSPVVLVATVFSSGANVLTF. The DNA of the CDR3 is TGTGCCAGCTCACCTGTTGTACTGGTCGCGACAGTCTTTAGCTCTGGGGCCAACGTCCTGACTTTC. The V call is TRBV18, the J call TRBJ2-6, with TRBD1 as a possible D gene (5 bases). Germline V gives CDR1 KGHSH, CDR2 LQKENI. CDR3 size: 22 residues. V gave up 3 bases and J gave up 0 bases, with 27 bases separating them.

V and J are TRBV6-5 and TRBJ2-5, with 8 bases lining up with TRBD1. Germline loops: CDR1 MNHEY, CDR2 SVGAGI. This CDR3 comprises 15 residues. V gave up 3 bases and J gave up 5 bases; unmatched junction bases: 8. In nucleotides, the CDR3 is TGTGCCAGCAGTTATGGACAGGGTCGATTTGAGACCCAGTACTTC. The encoded protein is CASSYGQGRFETQYF.

This chain uses TRBV7-2 with TRBJ1-5; 8 bases map to TRBD1. V shed 3 bases, J shed 5 bases, and the junction held 3 bases outside the gene matches. Germline-derived CDR1 and CDR2 are SGHTA and FQGNSA. This CDR3 contains 14 residues. CDR3 DNA: TGTGCCAGCAGCTTGAGGACAGGGTATCAGCCCCAGCATTTT. The encoded protein is CASSLRTGYQPQHF.

This chain's CDR3 is CASSGTATYGEQFF. CDR3 in DNA: TGCGCCAGCAGTGGGACAGCCACGTACGGTGAGCAGTTCTTC. V gene TRBV5-1 combines with J gene TRBJ2-1; the match to TRBD1 covers 7 bases. V trimming: 5 bases; J trimming: 9 bases; junction bases outside the gene matches: 11. Germline lookup yields CDR1 SGHRS and CDR2 YFSETQ. The CDR3 spans 14 residues.

The CDR3 DNA follows: TGCAGTGCTAGTACACTAGCGGGAGCGGGTGAGCAGTTCTTC. As protein: CSASTLAGAGEQFF. The rearrangement links TRBV20-1 to TRBJ2-1; 11 positions match TRBD2. V was clipped by 3 bases and J by 9 bases; unmatched bases: 7. Germline V gene data show CDR1 as DFQATT and CDR2 as SNEGSKA (reference sequence). The CDR3 sequence is 14 residues long.

The count of this clone is one. The chain carries TRBV24-1 and TRBJ2-1, with D perhaps matching TRBD2 (5 bases). Trimming left V 7 bases short and J 2 bases short, with 11 bases between. The CDR3 extends over 14 amino acids. The germline V gene has CDR1 KGHDR and CDR2 SFDVKD. CDR3 amino acids: CATRGGLPYNEQFF. In DNA, the CDR3 is TGTGCCACCAGAGGAGGCCTCCCCTACAATGAGCAGTTCTTC.

The chain couples TRBV19 to TRBJ1-1; no definite D call. Deletions cut 1 base from V and 0 bases from J, with 12 bases between. This CDR3 is built from 16 residues. CDR1 is LNHDA and CDR2 is SQIVND in the germline V gene (reference sequence). In nucleotides, the CDR3 is TGTGCCAGTAGTATAGGGGGAGGCCCCCTGAACACTGAAGCTTTCTTT. Translated, it gives CASSIGGGPLNTEAFF.

V usage is TRBV4-1 and J usage is TRBJ1-2, with TRBD1 as a possible D gene (5 bases). Germline CDR1 MGHRA, CDR2 YSYEKL. The CDR3 length is 17 residues. Trimming pared 0 bases from V and 4 bases from J, leaving 18 bases between. CDR3 DNA: TGCGCCAGCAGCCAAGAGGGGGGTTTGGGGGTAGGCTATGGCTACACCTTC. Protein sequence: CASSQEGGLGVGYGYTF.

This clone was picked up one time. V and J are TRBV25-1 and TRBJ1-2; perhaps TRBD1 as D (5 bases). This CDR3 is built from 12 residues. Germline CDR1 is MGHDK and CDR2 is SYGVNS. V gave up 5 bases and J gave up 2 bases, with 6 bases separating them. The CDR3 bases are TGTGCCAGCAGTCGACAGAACTATGGCTACACCTTC. This sequence encodes CASSRQNYGYTF.

This chain joins TRBV14 and TRBJ1-2; 7 bases agree with TRBD1. The CDR3 consists of 14 residues. Germline trimming cut 1 base from V and 8 bases from J; bases unmatched to any gene: 7. Germline V lookup: CDR1 SGHDN, CDR2 FVKESK. CDR3 region: CASSQARQGQGYTF. The DNA of the CDR3 is TGTGCCAGCAGCCAAGCACGACAGGGACAGGGCTACACCTTC.

The chain couples TRBV5-4 to TRBJ1-3; 7 nucleotides align to TRBD1. The CDR3 covers 15 residues. Losses at the gene ends were 4 bases for V and 2 bases for J; bases not matched to a gene: 6. Germline V gene lookup returns CDR1 SGHNT and CDR2 YYREEE (reference sequence). This chain's CDR3 is CASSTGDLPGNTIYF. CDR3 coding DNA: TGTGCCAGCAGCACAGGGGACTTACCTGGAAACACCATATATTTT.

In this sample, this clone turned up once. The rearrangement uses TRBV29-1 and TRBJ2-5, with D unresolved. The V gene's germline CDR1 is SQVTM and CDR2 ANQGSEA. V lost 5 bases and J 4 bases, leaving 5 bases between the germline ends. This CDR3 has 10 residues. CDR3 region: CSVFGETQYF. In DNA form, the CDR3 reads TGCAGCGTTTTCGGAGAGACCCAGTACTTC.

This clone has more than one count but fewer than ten. J is TRBJ2-7 and V is TRBV6-2 or TRBV6-3, with 8 bases fitting TRBD1. The CDR3 has 16 residues. Trimming at V came to 3 bases and at J to 2 bases, leaving 9 bases not matched to a gene. Germline values: CDR1 MNHEY, CDR2 SVGEGT. As DNA, the CDR3 is TGTGCCAGCAGTTATGAGCCGGGACAGGAGCCCTACGAGCAGTACTTC. Translated: CASSYEPGQEPYEQYF.

The chain has TRBV7-3 and TRBJ1-1; 7 bases align to TRBD1. Trimming removed 5 bases from V and 1 base from J; junction bases left unmatched: 7. The CDR3 loop spans 15 amino acids. CDR1 is SGHTA, CDR2 FQGTGA, per germline. CDR3 nucleotides: TGTGCCAGCAGCGTACCCGGGACAGAGAACACTGAAGCTTTCTTT. Its translation is CASSVPGTENTEAFF.